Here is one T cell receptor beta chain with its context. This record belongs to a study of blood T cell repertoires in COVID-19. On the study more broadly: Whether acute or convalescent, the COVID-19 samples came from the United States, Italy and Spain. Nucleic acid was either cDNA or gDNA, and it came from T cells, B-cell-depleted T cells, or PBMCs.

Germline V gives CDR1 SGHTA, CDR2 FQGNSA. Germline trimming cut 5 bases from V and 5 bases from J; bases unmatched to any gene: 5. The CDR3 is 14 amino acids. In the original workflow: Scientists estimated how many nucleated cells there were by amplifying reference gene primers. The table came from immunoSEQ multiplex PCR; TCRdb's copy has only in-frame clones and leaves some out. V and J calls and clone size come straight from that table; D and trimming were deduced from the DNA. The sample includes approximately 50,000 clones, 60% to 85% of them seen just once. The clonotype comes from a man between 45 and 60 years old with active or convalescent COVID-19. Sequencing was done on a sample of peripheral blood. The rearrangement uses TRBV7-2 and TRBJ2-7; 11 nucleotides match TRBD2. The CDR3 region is CASSTGLAAHEQYF. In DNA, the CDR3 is TGTGCCAGCAGCACGGGACTAGCGGCCCACGAGCAGTACTTC.